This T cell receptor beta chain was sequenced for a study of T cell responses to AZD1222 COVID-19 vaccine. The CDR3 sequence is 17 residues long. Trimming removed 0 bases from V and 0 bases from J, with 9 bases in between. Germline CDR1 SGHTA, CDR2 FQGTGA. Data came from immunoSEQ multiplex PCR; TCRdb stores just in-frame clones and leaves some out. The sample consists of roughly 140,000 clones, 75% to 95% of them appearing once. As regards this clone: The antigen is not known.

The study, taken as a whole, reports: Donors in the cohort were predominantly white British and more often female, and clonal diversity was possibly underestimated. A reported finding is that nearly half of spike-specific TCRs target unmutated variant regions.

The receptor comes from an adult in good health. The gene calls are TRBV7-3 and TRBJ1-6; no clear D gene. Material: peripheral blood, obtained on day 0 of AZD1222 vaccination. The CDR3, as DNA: TGTGCCAGCAGCTTAACAGGGCAGAGCTCCTATAATTCACCCCTCCACTTT. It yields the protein CASSLTGQSSYNSPLHF.